This TCR beta chain was obtained from a study of blood T cell repertoires in COVID-19. The overall study: Sites across the United States, Italy and Spain contributed samples from acute and convalescent COVID-19. Nucleic acid was either cDNA or gDNA, and it came from T cells, B-cell-depleted T cells, or PBMCs.

Profiling relied on immunoSEQ multiplex PCR, and the TCRdb table lists in-frame clones only, not all of them. The sample contains over 400,000 clones, 86% of which appear only once. This sequence originates from a young woman with active or convalescent COVID-19. Sequencing was done on a sample of peripheral blood.

The CDR3 protein is CAISETGGGNTIYF. The DNA of the CDR3 is TGTGCCATCAGTGAGACAGGGGGTGGAAACACCATATATTTT. V usage is TRBV10-3 and J usage is TRBJ1-3; 8 bases line up with TRBD1. Germline lookup yields CDR1 ENHRY and CDR2 SYGVKD. CDR3 length: 14 amino acids. After removal of 2 bases from V and 3 bases from J, the junction contained 0 bases not matched to a gene.